Shown below are 3 T cell receptor beta chains from a single sample sequenced in a study of blood T cells in healthy people across ages. Primed by a sample-barcoded 5' primer and a J-beta primer mix, a second PCR proceeded for about 7 to 11 cycles. TCRdb ran MiXCR on the 5' RACE reads and lists one entry per CDR3 protein. This table holds 1,800,000 or so distinct CDR3 sequences, about two fifths found once. The material sequenced was blood. Every receptor here comes from a human donor in good health.

This clonotype was counted ten times or more. The chain employs TRBV6-6 and TRBJ1-2, with D uncertain. V gave up 6 bases and J gave up 2 bases, with 7 bases separating them. Germline V gene lookup returns CDR1 MNHNY and CDR2 SVGAGI (reference sequence). The CDR3 is made up of 12 amino acids. The CDR3: CASSAGNYGYTF. The CDR3 DNA reads TGTGCCAGCAGCGCAGGAAACTATGGCTACACCTTC.

This clonotype was found a few times. This chain uses TRBV19 with TRBJ1-2, with unresolved D. CDR1 and CDR2 from the germline V gene are LNHDA and SQIVND (reference sequence). The CDR3 contains 16 residues. Trimming stripped 4 bases from V and 0 bases from J, with 15 bases between. The CDR3 sequence: CASSTSSKGANYGYTF. DNA for the CDR3: TGTGCCAGTAGTACCTCTTCCAAGGGAGCTAACTATGGCTACACCTTC.

As regards this clonotype: Here the CDR3 omits its conserved ending phenylalanine or tryptophan, so a read error is the likely source. The chain employs TRBV12-3 or TRBV12-4 and TRBJ2-4; D is uncertain. With the DNA end fitting TRBJ2-7 better, the J assignment may be wrong. The CDR3 extends over 14 amino acids. CDR3 sequence reads: CASSFGASIYEQYC. The CDR3 DNA reads as TGTGCCAGCAGTTTTGGAGCATCGATTTACGAGCAGTACTGC.